This T cell receptor beta chain emerged from a study of blood T cell repertoires in COVID-19 (dated by TCRdb to the early 2020s). Context from the whole study: The collaborator samples originated in the United States, Italy and Spain and spanned the acute and convalescent phases of COVID-19. The prospective study material was composed of cDNA or gDNA derived from T cells, B-cell-depleted T cells, or PBMCs. Nearly every sample came with metadata listing a de-identified subject ID, COVID-19 status, age in years and sex. The samples were drawn from two sources: the first 160 participants of the ongoing ImmuneRACE study, and 1,254 subjects contributed by 6 global collaborators. The repertoires were released in a freely available public database intended as a resource for research on the immune response to SARS-CoV-2. Where available, HLA class I and class II types were obtained from metadata supplied by the sample provider rather than from assay-based typing. Subjects who had been exposed to COVID-19, were actively infected with it, or had recovered from it provided the deeply sampled blood TCRbeta repertoires that made up the dataset.

Participants in the prospective study were aged roughly 18 to 100 years, lived in approximately 26 United States geographic areas, and enrolled through a virtual design. In the prospective study, participants were assigned to cohorts based on the clinical history participants reported in a screening survey and a study questionnaire. Recovered participants in ImmuneRACE Cohort 3 were defined by two consecutive negative NP/OP PCR tests, clearance by a healthcare professional, or resolution of symptoms. In the prospective study, mobile phlebotomists collected whole blood, serum and a nasopharyngeal or oropharyngeal swab from each participant. Additional blood draws and questionnaires over an approximately 2-month period could optionally be provided by prospective study participants. Before DNA extraction, blood samples from the prospective study were shipped at room temperature or frozen. What the work shows at the level of the full study, not this receptor alone: Clinical and demographic metadata were provided uncurated, with the amount varying by source and participant.

Inclusive of the bounding cysteine and phenylalanine, the CDR3 is 13 residues long. The DNA shown is the 39-base CDR3, in frame from base 1. Trimming costs V 6 bases and J 4 bases, and their ends lie 14 bases apart. The germline V gene supplies CDR1 SGHRS and CDR2 YFSETQ. A note on this clone: Its antigen remains unidentified. Per-base qualities were not stored, and no clone one base away is much larger.

The immunoSEQ Assay, a bias-controlled multiplex PCR, was used to amplify TCRbeta CDR3 regions from genomic DNA. The original pipeline was this. The number of nucleated cells in each sample was estimated from the amplification of reference gene primers within the assay. Sequence reads were collapsed and filtered to measure the absolute abundance of every unique TCRbeta CDR3 rearrangement. For each sample, productive Simpson clonality was calculated as the square root of Simpson's diversity index over productive rearrangements. TCRdb limited this immuneACCESS table to in-frame rearrangements with V and J called. A share of clones is missing; checked studies link under half to unresolved V genes, and the rest is unexplained. V, J and clone size are those of that table, while D and trimming were read from the DNA. The sample table holds roughly 310,000 clones, of which roughly nine tenths were seen once. Around 2.6% of the sample is held by the ten biggest clonotypes.

Here the chain combines TRBV5-1 and TRBJ2-7; a weak D assignment points to TRBD1 (6 bases agree). The TCR originated in a man in his 60s who had recovered from COVID-19. Material for sequencing was PBMCs or T cells enriched from blood (not recorded which). The CDR3 amino acid sequence is: CASNRDTNYEQYF. The DNA is as follows: TGCGCCAGCAACCGGGACACCAATTACGAGCAGTACTTC. The entire variable domain, with the stretches around the CDR3 drawn from the reference TRBV5-1 and TRBJ2-7 proteins, is KAGVTQTPRYLIKTRGQQVTLSCSPISGHRSVSWYQQTPGQGLQFLFEYFSETQRNKGNFPGRFSGRQFSNSRSEMNVSTLELGDSALYLCASNRDTNYEQYFGPGTRLTVT.